This T cell receptor beta chain stems from a study of T-cell reconstitution after alpha-beta-depleted transplantation in children. Study-wide findings and caveats: T-cell numbers and diversity one year post-transplant derived largely from freshly generated T cells.

Many counts were recorded for this clonotype. The antigen remains unidentified. The library targeted TCRbeta and was prepared with unique molecular identifiers. TCRdb redid the calling of the PCR reads with MiXCR, one entry per CDR3 protein. Here the sample spans roughly 150,000 distinct CDR3 sequences, around 10% being singletons. From germline, CDR1 is MDHEN and CDR2 SYDVKM. CDR3 length: 15 residues. The V end lost 4 bases, the J end lost 1 base, and 14 bases lay between the germline ends. Material: PBMCs, obtained before TCRalphabeta/CD19-depleted stem cell transplant. The chain employs TRBV28 and TRBJ2-7; D might be TRBD1 (5 bases). The origin of this receptor is a boy aged 2-15 years with acute myeloid leukemia, due to receive a stem cell transplant. The CDR3 loop is CASSSLLDTSYEQYF. The CDR3 DNA reads as TGTGCCAGCAGTTCGTTGTTGGACACATCCTACGAGCAGTACTTC.